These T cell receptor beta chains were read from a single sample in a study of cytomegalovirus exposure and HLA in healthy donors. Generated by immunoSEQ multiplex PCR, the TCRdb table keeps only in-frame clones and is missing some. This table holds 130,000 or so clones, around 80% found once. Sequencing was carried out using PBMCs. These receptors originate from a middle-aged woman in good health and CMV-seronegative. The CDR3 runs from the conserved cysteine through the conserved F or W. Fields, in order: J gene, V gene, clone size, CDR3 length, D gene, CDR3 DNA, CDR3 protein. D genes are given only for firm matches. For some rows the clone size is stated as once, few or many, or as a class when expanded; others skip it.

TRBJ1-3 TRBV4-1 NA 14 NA TGCGCCAGCAGCCTAATGAGCTCTGGAAACACCATATATTTT CASSLMSSGNTIYF
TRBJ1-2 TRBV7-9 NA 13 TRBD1 TGTGCCAGCAGCCCGGGACAGGGCTATGGCTACACCTTC CASSPGQGYGYTF
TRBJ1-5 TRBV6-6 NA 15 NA TGTGCCAGCAGTTACCCTACAGGGTTCAATCAGCCCCAGCATTTT CASSYPTGFNQPQHF
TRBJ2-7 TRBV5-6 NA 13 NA TGCGCCAGCAGCCCGGGACTGAGCTACGAGCAGTACTTC CASSPGLSYEQYF
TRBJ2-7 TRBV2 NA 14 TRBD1 TGTGCCAGCAATCCGGGACAGGGGTCCTACGAGCAGTACTTC CASNPGQGSYEQYF
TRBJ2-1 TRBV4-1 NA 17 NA TGCGCCAGCAGCCCTCGGGACACGACGAGCTCCTACAATGAGCAGTTCTTC CASSPRDTTSSYNEQFF
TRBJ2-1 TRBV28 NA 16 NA TGTGCCAGCACTCACACAGGGTTTTCTTGGTACAATGAGCAGTTCTTC CASTHTGFSWYNEQFF
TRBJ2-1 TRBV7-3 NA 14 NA TGTGCCAGCAGCTTCAGCGCAGCTTACAATGAGCAGTTCTTC CASSFSAAYNEQFF
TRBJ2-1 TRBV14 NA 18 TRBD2 TGTGCCAGCAGCCAAGTATCATTAAGACTAGCGGGAGTCAATGAGCAGTTCTTC CASSQVSLRLAGVNEQFF
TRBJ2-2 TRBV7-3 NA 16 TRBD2 TGTGCCAGCAGCTTACGGGCGGGACTAGCGGCCGGGGAGCTGTTTTTT CASSLRAGLAAGELFF
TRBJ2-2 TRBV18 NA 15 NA TGTGCCAGCTCCGAACAGGGCGCGAACACCGGGGAGCTGTTTTTT CASSEQGANTGELFF
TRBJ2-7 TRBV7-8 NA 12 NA TGTGCCAGCAGCTTAGATGTATACGAGCAGTACTTC CASSLDVYEQYF
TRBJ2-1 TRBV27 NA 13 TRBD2 TGTGCCACCATCGGACTAGGGGCGCGGGAGCAGTTCTTC CATIGLGAREQFF
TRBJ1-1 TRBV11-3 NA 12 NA TGTGCCAGCAGCTTAGGAAGGGAGAGAGCTTTCTTT CASSLGRERAFF
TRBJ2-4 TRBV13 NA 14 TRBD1 TGTGCCAGCAGCCTACAGGGGGCCAAAAACATTCAGTACTTC CASSLQGAKNIQYF
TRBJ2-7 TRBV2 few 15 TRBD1 TGTGCCAGCAGTGAAATGGGGACAGGCCCCTACGAGCAGTACTTC CASSEMGTGPYEQYF
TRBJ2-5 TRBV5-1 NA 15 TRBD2 TGCGCCAGCAGCTTGGGGGCGGGAGATATGGAGACCCAGTACTTC CASSLGAGDMETQYF
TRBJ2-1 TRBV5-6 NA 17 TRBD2 TGTGCCAGCAGCCAATTACCCACTAGCGGGACCTACAATGAGCAGTTCTTC CASSQLPTSGTYNEQFF
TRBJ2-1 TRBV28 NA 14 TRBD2 TGTGCCAGCAGCGCCCGGGAGGGCCAATATGAGCAGTTCTTC CASSAREGQYEQFF
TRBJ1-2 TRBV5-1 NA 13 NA TGCGCCAGCAGCGAGACAGGAGAGTATGGCTACACCTTC CASSETGEYGYTF
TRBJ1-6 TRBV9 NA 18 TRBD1 TGTGCCAGCAGCTCCGGCGCCCTTGGGGGACAGAGGAATTCACCCCTCCACTTT CASSSGALGGQRNSPLHF
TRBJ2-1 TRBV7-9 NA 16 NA TGTGCCAGCAGCCCTGCGGGAATGTCGGGGGTCCATGAGCAGTTCTTC CASSPAGMSGVHEQFF
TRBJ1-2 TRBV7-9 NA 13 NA TGTGCCAGCAGCTTAGACAGTGTGGGTGGCTACACCTTC CASSLDSVGGYTF
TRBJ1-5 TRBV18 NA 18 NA TGTGCCAGCTCACCACTCCCACCCCGGACAGCCAGCAATCAGCCCCAGCATTTT CASSPLPPRTASNQPQHF
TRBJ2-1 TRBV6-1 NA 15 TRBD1 TGTGCCAGCAGCGAATTGACAGGGAGAGGCAATGAGCAGTTCTTC CASSELTGRGNEQFF
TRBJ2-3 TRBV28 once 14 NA TGTGCCAGCACCCCCGGGGGTCCACAAGATACGCAGTATTTT CASTPGGPQDTQYF